These T cell receptor beta chains were read from a single sample in a study of shared clonotypes between healthy human individuals. Assay used: immunoSEQ multiplex PCR; TCRdb lists only in-frame clones, some missing. Of about 460,000 clones detected, 70% to 80% appear once; the ten largest clones hold 12%. Sequencing used PBMCs. These receptors originate from a woman aged 40 to 50 in good health. Some clones in this sample may be carry-over from other donors' samples. Each CDR3 is given with its conserved first and last residue. D genes are given only for firm matches. Some rows have no size entry. The others give once, few or many, or a class for an expanded clone.

V	size	D	J	CDR3	DNA
TRBV5-4	.	TRBD2	TRBJ2-7	CASTSGGGASGNEQYF	TGTGCCAGCACGTCGGGGGGTGGGGCTAGCGGGAACGAGCAGTACTTC
TRBV15	few	TRBD1	TRBJ1-2	CATATGANYGYTF	TGTGCCACCGCTACAGGGGCGAACTATGGCTACACCTTC
TRBV5-1	.	.	TRBJ1-2	CASSFGGLTNYGYTF	TGCGCCAGCAGCTTCGGGGGGCTAACTAACTATGGCTACACCTTC
TRBV9	.	.	TRBJ2-2	CASSVGETGELFF	TGTGCCAGCAGCGTAGGAGAGACCGGGGAGCTGTTTTTT
TRBV18	.	TRBD1	TRBJ2-1	CASSRPGGNEQFF	TGTGCCAGCTCACGTCCAGGGGGCAATGAGCAGTTCTTC
TRBV7-8	.	.	TRBJ1-4	CASSSRTDTTNEKLFF	TGTGCCAGCAGCTCCAGGACGGATACAACTAATGAAAAACTGTTTTTT
TRBV10-2	.	.	TRBJ1-4	CASKNGGTIEKLFF	TGCGCCAGCAAGAATGGCGGAACAATTGAAAAACTGTTTTTT
TRBV7-9	.	.	TRBJ2-3	CASSLLGGEDTQYF	TGTGCCAGCAGCCTCCTCGGGGGTGAAGATACGCAGTATTTT
TRBV5-1	.	.	TRBJ2-3	CANPSLARVADTQYF	TGCGCCAACCCTTCTCTAGCTAGGGTGGCAGATACGCAGTATTTT
TRBV28	.	TRBD2	TRBJ2-3	CATTSGRLDTQYF	TGTGCCACCACTAGCGGGAGGCTAGATACGCAGTATTTT
TRBV7-3	.	TRBD1	TRBJ1-2	CASSQQPGQSAVVTF	TGTGCCAGCAGCCAACAGCCGGGACAGTCCGCAGTTGTCACCTTC
TRBV6-1	.	TRBD1	TRBJ1-4	CATGGTAGEKLFF	TGTGCCACCGGGGGGACAGCAGGAGAAAAACTGTTTTTT
TRBV5-4	.	TRBD2	TRBJ2-1	CASSSWTSGGSYNEQFF	TGTGCCAGCAGCTCGTGGACTAGCGGGGGCTCCTACAATGAGCAGTTCTTC
TRBV19	.	TRBD2	TRBJ2-5	CASSSSLAGGETQYF	TGTGCCAGTAGTAGCTCTCTAGCGGGAGGCGAGACCCAGTACTTC
TRBV7-2	.	TRBD2	TRBJ2-7	CASQREALYEQYF	TGTGCCAGCCAGCGGGAGGCCTTATACGAGCAGTACTTC
TRBV4-3	.	TRBD2	TRBJ2-1	CASSQKGLAGYEQFF	TGCGCCAGCAGCCAGAAGGGACTAGCGGGATATGAGCAGTTCTTC
TRBV21-1	.	.	TRBJ2-3	CASSKQGGPDTQYF	TGTGCCAGCAGCAAACAAGGGGGCCCAGATACGCAGTATTTT
TRBV2	.	.	TRBJ1-5	CASRAQHQPQHF	TGTGCCAGCAGGGCTCAGCATCAGCCCCAGCATTTT
TRBV2	.	.	TRBJ2-3	CATSNQVGRSQYF	TGTGCCACCTCAAATCAGGTGGGGAGATCGCAGTATTTT
TRBV19	.	TRBD1	TRBJ1-2	CASSIGTGGYTF	TGTGCCAGTAGTATAGGGACAGGCGGCTACACCTTC
TRBV11-3	once	TRBD2	TRBJ2-1	CASSSSGRGNEQFF	TGTGCCAGCAGCTCTAGCGGGAGGGGCAATGAGCAGTTCTTC
TRBV7-9	.	TRBD1	TRBJ1-2	CASSSEQGTYYGYTF	TGTGCCAGCAGCTCGGAACAGGGGACCTACTATGGCTACACCTTC
TRBV27	.	TRBD2	TRBJ2-7	CASSPGEGLPPPHEQYF	TGTGCCAGCTCACCGGGGGAGGGTCTCCCCCCACCGCACGAGCAGTACTTC
TRBV5-1	.	TRBD1	TRBJ1-2	CASTQGFADGYTF	TGCGCCAGCACACAGGGGTTTGCGGATGGCTACACCTTC
TRBV5-1	once	.	TRBJ2-2	CASSLEAAKDTGELFF	TGCGCCAGCAGCTTGGAGGCAGCTAAGGACACCGGGGAGCTGTTTTTT
TRBV7-2	.	.	TRBJ2-7	CASSLTGYEQYF	TGTGCCAGCAGCTTGACGGGTTACGAGCAGTACTTC
TRBV6-6	.	TRBD1	TRBJ2-3	CASSYQGARTDTQYF	TGTGCCAGCAGTTATCAGGGGGCGAGAACAGATACGCAGTATTTT
TRBV28	.	.	TRBJ1-1	CASSWGSMNTEAFF	TGTGCCAGCAGTTGGGGCAGTATGAACACTGAAGCTTTCTTT
TRBV29-1	.	TRBD1	TRBJ2-1	CSVESGQGAVYNEQFF	TGCAGCGTTGAATCAGGACAGGGGGCTGTTTACAATGAGCAGTTCTTC
TRBV5-1	few	.	TRBJ1-6	CASRGETNSPLHF	TGCGCCAGCAGAGGGGAGACTAATTCACCCCTCCACTTT
TRBV5-4	.	TRBD1	TRBJ2-7	CASSIYRGGSDEQYF	TGTGCCAGCAGCATCTACAGGGGTGGCAGCGACGAGCAGTACTTC
TRBV28	once	TRBD1	TRBJ2-1	CASGRYHDRGRVEQFF	TGTGCCAGCGGCAGATACCACGACAGGGGGCGGGTTGAGCAGTTCTTC
TRBV15	.	.	TRBJ2-7	CATSRDRVPTYEQYF	TGTGCCACCAGCAGAGATAGGGTACCCACCTACGAGCAGTACTTC
TRBV5-4	.	TRBD2	TRBJ2-1	CASSSGTTSRAYNEQFF	TGTGCCAGCAGCTCCGGTACGACTAGCCGGGCCTACAATGAGCAGTTCTTC
TRBV5-6	.	TRBD1	TRBJ2-7	CASSIGQGRYEQYF	TGTGCCAGCAGCATCGGACAGGGGAGATACGAGCAGTACTTC
TRBV7-6	.	TRBD1	TRBJ2-6	CASSLPGQGRPGANVLTF	TGTGCCAGCAGCCTACCGGGACAGGGGCGCCCTGGGGCCAACGTCCTGACTTTC
TRBV18	.	.	TRBJ2-7	CASSPQVSGTSGYEQYF	TGTGCCAGCTCACCACAGGTCTCCGGGACCTCGGGCTACGAGCAGTACTTC
TRBV7-3	.	.	TRBJ2-2	CASSSGLGNTGELFF	TGTGCCAGCAGCTCGGGACTGGGCAACACCGGGGAGCTGTTTTTT
TRBV7-9	.	.	TRBJ2-3	CASSFGGANGDTQYF	TGTGCCAGCAGCTTTGGGGGGGCAAATGGGGATACGCAGTATTTT
TRBV6-1	.	.	TRBJ1-5	CASSDSNGEAPQHF	TGTGCCAGCAGCGACTCCAACGGGGAGGCGCCCCAGCATTTT
TRBV23-1	.	TRBD2	TRBJ2-3	CASSRIYSGRVDTQYF	TGCGCCAGCAGTCGAATCTATAGCGGGAGGGTGGATACGCAGTATTTT
TRBV7-2	once	.	TRBJ2-7	CASSLVAGVWGEQYF	TGTGCCAGCAGCTTAGTGGCAGGGGTATGGGGCGAGCAGTACTTC
TRBV19	.	.	TRBJ2-7	CASSIRVGTLSYEQYF	TGTGCCAGTAGTATCCGCGTCGGGACACTGTCCTACGAGCAGTACTTC